This T cell receptor (beta chain) came from a study of cytomegalovirus exposure and HLA in healthy donors. Germline lookup yields CDR1 SGHRS and CDR2 YFSETQ. Trimming stripped 4 bases from V and 0 bases from J, with 9 bases between. The CDR3 is made up of 14 amino acids. A multiplex PCR was run with 60 Vbeta primers and 13 Jbeta primers. The method was immunoSEQ multiplex PCR; TCRdb's version includes in-frame clones alone and lacks a portion of them. The repertoire holds some 130,000 clones, with 74% as singletons. This sequence originates from a woman aged 45-65 years in good health and CMV-seropositive. The chain links TRBV5-1 to TRBJ2-3, with D unresolved. Sequenced: PBMCs. The CDR3 spells CASSPGGSTDTQYF. Here the CDR3 DNA reads TGCGCCAGCAGCCCGGGTGGGAGCACAGATACGCAGTATTTT. Using reference TRBV5-1 and TRBJ2-3 for the parts outside the CDR3, the full variable domain is KAGVTQTPRYLIKTRGQQVTLSCSPISGHRSVSWYQQTPGQGLQFLFEYFSETQRNKGNFPGRFSGRQFSNSRSEMNVSTLELGDSALYLCASSPGGSTDTQYFGPGTRLTVL.